The clone carrying this TCR beta chain was seen a few times. The antigen is unknown. These data come from a study of Graves' ophthalmopathy and Graves' hyperthyroidism. Study-level points and caveats: Using a 13-signature model, the authors split ophthalmopathy from stable hyperthyroidism, with around 85% sensitivity and approximately 84% specificity. A majority of expanded thyroid clonotypes exceeding 0.001 frequency were likewise present in blood.

Germline-derived CDR1 and CDR2 are SGHAT and FQDESV (reference sequence). The junction had 9 bases not matched to a gene; V was cut back by 5 bases and J by 4 bases. The CDR3 has 18 amino acids. Using RNA transcripts, the TCR beta CDR3 regions were amplified. HTBI-primed first-round RT-PCR preceded second-round multiplex PCR. Each CDR3 protein is one row after TCRdb ran MiXCR on the multiplex PCR reads. The sample shows just over 400,000 distinct CDR3 sequences, about 21% of them seen only once. A follow-up of 18 months without ophthalmopathy meant that hyperthyroidism was stable. Sampling 10 ml of fresh peripheral blood provided the PBMCs.

The V and J genes are TRBV11-1 and TRBJ2-2, with 14 bases identical to TRBD2. The origin of this receptor is a woman aged 18-30 years with stable Graves' hyperthyroidism. Input material: peripheral blood. Here the CDR3 reads CASSMGLAGAMATGELFF. As DNA, the CDR3 is TGTGCCAGCAGCATGGGACTAGCGGGAGCGATGGCCACCGGGGAGCTGTTTTTT.